This T cell receptor beta chain was profiled in a study of blood T cells in healthy people across ages. Germline CDR1 and CDR2: DFQATT and SNEGSKA (reference sequence). V was clipped by 1 base and J by 5 bases; unmatched bases: 3. This CDR3 contains 14 residues. Next came a second PCR, run for roughly 6 to 11 cycles, which used a sample-barcoded 5' primer along with a J-beta primer mix. Each cDNA was tagged by a template-switch adaptor containing 12 random nucleotides. MiXCR, run by TCRdb on the 5' RACE reads, gives a single entry per CDR3 protein. Of 850,000 to 1,000,000 distinct CDR3 sequences in the sample, around 49% are singletons; the top ten hold roughly an eighth.

The chain has TRBV20-1 and TRBJ2-3; 10 nucleotides agree with TRBD2. The source material was blood. This TCR was sampled from a man aged 30 to 45 in good health. The CDR3 protein is CSARAAGGGDTQYF. CDR3 nucleotide sequence: TGCAGTGCTAGAGCAGCGGGAGGGGGAGATACGCAGTATTTT.